Below, one T cell receptor beta chain is given with its context. What it binds is not known. This sample is part of a study of cytotoxic CD8 clonotypes in ibrutinib-treated CLL. Study-wide context: The taking of response samples occurred after a median roughly 12 months of treatment, with a range of 6 to 36. The study's findings and limits: Clonality increased with ibrutinib response but returned toward baseline at progression.

Deep sequencing aimed at 1 in 200,000 to 1 in 1 million T cells' resolution. The assay was immunoSEQ multiplex PCR, and TCRdb's table has in-frame clones only and misses some. The data show approximately 9,200 clones, over 60% seen once. This specimen consisted of PBMCs, obtained before ibrutinib treatment. This clonotype was sampled from a human donor with chronic lymphocytic leukemia.

CDR3 sequence: CASSPTDRGEQYF. The DNA for the CDR3 is TGTGCCAGCTCACCAACGGACAGAGGCGAGCAGTACTTC. The chain uses TRBV18 and TRBJ2-7, with D perhaps TRBD1 (6 bases). Trimming cost V 2 bases and J 6 bases, with 11 bases left between them. The CDR3 covers 13 residues. CDR1 is KGHSH, CDR2 LQKENI, per germline.